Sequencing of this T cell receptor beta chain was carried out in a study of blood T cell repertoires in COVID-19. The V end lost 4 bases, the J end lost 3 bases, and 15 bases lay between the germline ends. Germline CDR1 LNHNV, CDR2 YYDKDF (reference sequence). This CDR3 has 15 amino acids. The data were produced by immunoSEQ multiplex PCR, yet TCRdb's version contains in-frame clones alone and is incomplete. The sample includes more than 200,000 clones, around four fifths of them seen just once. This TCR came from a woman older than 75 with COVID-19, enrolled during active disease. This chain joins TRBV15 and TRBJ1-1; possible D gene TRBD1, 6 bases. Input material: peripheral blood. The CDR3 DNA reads TGTGCCACCAGCAAAACCCGGTCAGGGGACACTGAAGCTTTCTTT. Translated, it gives CATSKTRSGDTEAFF.